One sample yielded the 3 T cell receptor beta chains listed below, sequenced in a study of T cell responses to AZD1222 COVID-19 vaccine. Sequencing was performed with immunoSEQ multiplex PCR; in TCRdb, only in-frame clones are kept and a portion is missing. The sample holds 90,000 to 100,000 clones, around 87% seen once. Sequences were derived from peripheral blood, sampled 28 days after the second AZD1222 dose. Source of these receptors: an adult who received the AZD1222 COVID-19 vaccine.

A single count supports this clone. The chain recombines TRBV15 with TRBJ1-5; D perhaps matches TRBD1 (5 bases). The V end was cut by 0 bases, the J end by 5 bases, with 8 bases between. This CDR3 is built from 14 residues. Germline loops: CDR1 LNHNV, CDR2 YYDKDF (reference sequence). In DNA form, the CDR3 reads TGTGCCACCAGCAGAGACAGGGCAGATCAGCCCCAGCATTTT. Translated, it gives CATSRDRADQPQHF.

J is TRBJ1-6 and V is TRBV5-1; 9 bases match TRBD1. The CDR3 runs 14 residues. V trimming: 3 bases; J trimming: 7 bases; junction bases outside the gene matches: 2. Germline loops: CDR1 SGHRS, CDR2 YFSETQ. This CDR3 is CASSSDRGNSPLHF. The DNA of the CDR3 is TGCGCCAGCAGCTCTGACAGGGGGAATTCACCCCTCCACTTT.

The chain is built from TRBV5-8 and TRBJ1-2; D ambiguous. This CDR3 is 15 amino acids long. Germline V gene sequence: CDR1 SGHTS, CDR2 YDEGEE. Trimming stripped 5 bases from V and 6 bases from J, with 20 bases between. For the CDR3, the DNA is TGTGCCAGCAGAATTCTTTGGACGGGAAGCCATGGCTACACCTTC. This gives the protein CASRILWTGSHGYTF.